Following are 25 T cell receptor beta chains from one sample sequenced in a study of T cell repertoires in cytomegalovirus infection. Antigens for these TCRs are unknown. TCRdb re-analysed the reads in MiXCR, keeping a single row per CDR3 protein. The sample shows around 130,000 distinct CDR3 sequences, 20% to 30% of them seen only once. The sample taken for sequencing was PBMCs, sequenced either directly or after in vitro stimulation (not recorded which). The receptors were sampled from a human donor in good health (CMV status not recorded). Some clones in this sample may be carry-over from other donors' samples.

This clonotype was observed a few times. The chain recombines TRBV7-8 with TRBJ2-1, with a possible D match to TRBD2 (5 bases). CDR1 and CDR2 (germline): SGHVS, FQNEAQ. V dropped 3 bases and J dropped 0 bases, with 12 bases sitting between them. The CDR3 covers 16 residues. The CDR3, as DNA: TGTGCCAGCAGCTTGGTTGCGGGCGCCTCCTACAATGAGCAGTTCTTC. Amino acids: CASSLVAGASYNEQFF.

CDR3 residues: CASSRPGLGPFF. The DNA for the CDR3 is TGTGCCAGCAGCCGACCGGGACTCGGGCCGTTCTTC. The V call is TRBV7-2, the J call TRBJ2-1; perhaps TRBD2 as D (6 bases). Germline V gene data show CDR1 as SGHTA and CDR2 as FQGNSA. Trimming left V 5 bases short and J 15 bases short, with 17 bases between. CDR3 length: 12 residues.

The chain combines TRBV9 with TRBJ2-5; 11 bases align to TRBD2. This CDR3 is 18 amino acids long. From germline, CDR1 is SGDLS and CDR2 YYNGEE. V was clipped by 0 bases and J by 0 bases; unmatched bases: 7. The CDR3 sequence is CASSVATSGSRYQETQYF. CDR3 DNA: TGTGCCAGCAGCGTAGCTACTAGCGGGAGTCGGTACCAAGAGACCCAGTACTTC.

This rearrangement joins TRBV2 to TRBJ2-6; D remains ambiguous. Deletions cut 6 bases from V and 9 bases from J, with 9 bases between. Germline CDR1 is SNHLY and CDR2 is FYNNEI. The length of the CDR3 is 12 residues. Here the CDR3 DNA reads TGTGCCAGCAGCCCTGAAAACAACGTCCTGACTTTC. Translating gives CASSPENNVLTF.

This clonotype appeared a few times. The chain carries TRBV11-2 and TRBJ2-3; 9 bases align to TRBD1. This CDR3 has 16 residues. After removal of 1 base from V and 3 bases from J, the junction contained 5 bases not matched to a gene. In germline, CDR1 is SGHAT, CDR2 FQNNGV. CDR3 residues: CASSLGADRGTDTQYF. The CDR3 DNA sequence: TGTGCCAGCAGCTTAGGTGCGGACAGGGGAACAGATACGCAGTATTTT.

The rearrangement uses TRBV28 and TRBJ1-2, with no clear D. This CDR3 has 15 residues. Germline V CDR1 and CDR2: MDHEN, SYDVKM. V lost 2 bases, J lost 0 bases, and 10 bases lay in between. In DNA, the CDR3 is TGTGCCAGCAGTTTACTACTCTCGGCTAACTATGGCTACACCTTC. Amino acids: CASSLLLSANYGYTF.

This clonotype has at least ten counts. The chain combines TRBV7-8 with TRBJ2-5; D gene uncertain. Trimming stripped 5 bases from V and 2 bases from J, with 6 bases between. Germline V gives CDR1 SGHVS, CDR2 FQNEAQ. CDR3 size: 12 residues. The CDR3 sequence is CASSRRQETQYF. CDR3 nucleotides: TGTGCCAGCAGCCGGCGGCAAGAGACCCAGTACTTC.

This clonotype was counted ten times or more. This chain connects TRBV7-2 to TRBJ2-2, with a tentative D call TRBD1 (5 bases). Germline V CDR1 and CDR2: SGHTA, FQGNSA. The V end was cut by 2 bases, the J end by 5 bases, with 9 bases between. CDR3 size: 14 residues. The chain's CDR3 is CASSLSGNTGELFF. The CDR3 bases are TGTGCCAGCAGCTTATCAGGGAATACCGGGGAGCTGTTTTTT.

This CDR3 reads CASSYRRQRVEQYV. The CDR3 DNA is TGTGCCAGCAGTTATAGGAGACAGAGAGTCGAGCAGTACGTC. The chain is built from TRBV6-2 or TRBV6-3 and TRBJ2-7; a possible D gene is TRBD1 (5 bases). The ends were cut back, 3 bases at V and 6 bases at J, with 15 bases in the middle. From germline, CDR1 is MNHEY and CDR2 SVGEGT. The CDR3 length is 14 residues.

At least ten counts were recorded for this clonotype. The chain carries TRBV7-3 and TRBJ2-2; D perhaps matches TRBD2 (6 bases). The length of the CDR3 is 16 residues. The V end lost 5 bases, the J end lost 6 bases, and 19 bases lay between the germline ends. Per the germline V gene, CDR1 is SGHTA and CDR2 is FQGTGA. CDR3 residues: CASSPPTGGFAGELFF. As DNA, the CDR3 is TGTGCCAGCAGCCCACCCACTGGAGGGTTCGCCGGGGAGCTGTTTTTT.

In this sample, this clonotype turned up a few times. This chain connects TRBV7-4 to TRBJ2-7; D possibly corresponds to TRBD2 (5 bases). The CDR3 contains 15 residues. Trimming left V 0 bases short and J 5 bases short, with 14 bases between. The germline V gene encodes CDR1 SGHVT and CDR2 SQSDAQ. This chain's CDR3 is CASSLALDWRNEQYF. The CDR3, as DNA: TGTGCCAGCAGCTTAGCTTTGGACTGGCGTAACGAGCAGTACTTC.

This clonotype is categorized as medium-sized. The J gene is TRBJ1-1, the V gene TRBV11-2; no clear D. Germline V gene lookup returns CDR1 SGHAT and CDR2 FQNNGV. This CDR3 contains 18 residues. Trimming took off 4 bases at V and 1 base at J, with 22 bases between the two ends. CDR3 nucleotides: TGTGCCAGCAGCTCCCCGTTTCATGTGGGGTTAGGGAACACTGAAGCTTTCTTT. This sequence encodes CASSSPFHVGLGNTEAFF.

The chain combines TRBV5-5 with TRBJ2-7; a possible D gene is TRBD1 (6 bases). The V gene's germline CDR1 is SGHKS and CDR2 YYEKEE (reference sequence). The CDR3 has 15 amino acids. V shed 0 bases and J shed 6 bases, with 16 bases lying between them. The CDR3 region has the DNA TGTGCCAGCAGCTTGGCTCACAGGGCGGTTTCCGAGCAGTACGTC. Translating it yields CASSLAHRAVSEQYV.

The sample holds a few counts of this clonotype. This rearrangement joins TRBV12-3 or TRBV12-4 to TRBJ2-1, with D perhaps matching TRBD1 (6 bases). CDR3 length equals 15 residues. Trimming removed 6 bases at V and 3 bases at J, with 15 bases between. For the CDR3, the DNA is TGTGCCAGCAGCCGGGACACCAGCCGCTACAATGAGCAGTTCTTC. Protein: CASSRDTSRYNEQFF.

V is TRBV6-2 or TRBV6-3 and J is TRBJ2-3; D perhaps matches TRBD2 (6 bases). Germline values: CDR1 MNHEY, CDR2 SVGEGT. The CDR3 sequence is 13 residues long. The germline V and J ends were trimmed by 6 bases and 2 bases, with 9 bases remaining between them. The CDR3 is CASRRTNTDTQYF. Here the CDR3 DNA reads TGTGCCAGCAGAAGGACTAACACAGATACGCAGTATTTT.

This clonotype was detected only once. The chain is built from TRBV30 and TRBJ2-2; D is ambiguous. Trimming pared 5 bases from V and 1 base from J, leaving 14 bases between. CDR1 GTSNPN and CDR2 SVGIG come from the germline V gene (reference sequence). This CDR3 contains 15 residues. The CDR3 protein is CAWSPFSGNTGELFF. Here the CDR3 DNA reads TGTGCCTGGTCCCCTTTTTCAGGGAACACCGGGGAGCTGTTTTTT.

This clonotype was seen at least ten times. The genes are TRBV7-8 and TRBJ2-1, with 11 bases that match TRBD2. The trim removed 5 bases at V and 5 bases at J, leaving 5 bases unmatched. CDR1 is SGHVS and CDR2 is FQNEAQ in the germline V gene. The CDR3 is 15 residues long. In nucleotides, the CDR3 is TGTGCCAGCAGCCTTACTAGCGGGAGCAACAATGAGCAGTTCTTC. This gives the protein CASSLTSGSNNEQFF.

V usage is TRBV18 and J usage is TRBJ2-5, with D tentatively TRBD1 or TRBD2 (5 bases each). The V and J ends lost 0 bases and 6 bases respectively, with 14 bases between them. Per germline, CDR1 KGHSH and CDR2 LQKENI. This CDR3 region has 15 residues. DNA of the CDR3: TGTGCCAGCTCACCACCGGGGGAACCGGGGCAGACCCAGTACTTC. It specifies CASSPPGEPGQTQYF.

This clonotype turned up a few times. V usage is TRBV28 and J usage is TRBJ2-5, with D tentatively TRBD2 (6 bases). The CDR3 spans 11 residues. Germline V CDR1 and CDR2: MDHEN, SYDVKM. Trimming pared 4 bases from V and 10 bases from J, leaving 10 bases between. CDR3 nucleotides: TGTGCCAGCAGTTCGCTAGCGAGCCAGTACTTC. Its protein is CASSSLASQYF.

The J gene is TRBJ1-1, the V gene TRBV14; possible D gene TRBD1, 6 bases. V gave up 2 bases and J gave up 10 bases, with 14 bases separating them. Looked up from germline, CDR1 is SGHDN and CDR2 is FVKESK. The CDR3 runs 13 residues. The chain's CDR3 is CASSQIAGRGAFF. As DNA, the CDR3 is TGTGCCAGCAGCCAAATTGCCGGCAGGGGAGCTTTCTTT.

The CDR3 nucleotides read TGCAGTGCTAGAGATGGGGACGGCGGGAGAATCGAGCAGTACTTC. Protein: CSARDGDGGRIEQYF. The chain joins TRBV20-1 to TRBJ2-7, with 7 nucleotides matching TRBD2. The CDR3 is 15 amino acids. Germline values: CDR1 DFQATT, CDR2 SNEGSKA (reference sequence). The trim removed 0 bases at V and 6 bases at J, leaving 11 bases unmatched.

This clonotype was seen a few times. CDR3 in DNA: TGTGCCAGCAGCCCCAGGATACTTGAAAAACTGTTTTTT. It translates to CASSPRILEKLFF. V gene TRBV6-6 combines with J gene TRBJ1-4; D gene unclear. This CDR3 is built from 13 residues. CDR1 and CDR2 (germline): MNHNY, SVGAGI (reference sequence). Trimming stripped 6 bases from V and 7 bases from J, with 12 bases between.

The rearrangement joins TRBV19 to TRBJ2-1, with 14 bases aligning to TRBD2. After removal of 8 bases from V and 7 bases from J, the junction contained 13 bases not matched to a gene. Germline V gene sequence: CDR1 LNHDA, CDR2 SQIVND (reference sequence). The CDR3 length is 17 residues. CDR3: CASHPGTSGRIRNEQFF. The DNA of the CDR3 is TGTGCCAGTCACCCCGGGACTAGCGGGAGAATCAGGAATGAGCAGTTCTTC. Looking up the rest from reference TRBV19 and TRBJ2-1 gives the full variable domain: DGGITQSPKYLFRKEGQNVTLSCEQNLNHDAMYWYRQDPGQGLRLIYYSQIVNDFQKGDIAEGYSVSREKKESFPLTVTSAQKNPTAFYLCASHPGTSGRIRNEQFFGPGTRLTVL.

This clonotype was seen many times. CDR3 coding DNA: TGTGCCAGCAGCTTCGGGGGGACTGGAAACTACGAGCAGTACTTC. Translation gives CASSFGGTGNYEQYF. The V call is TRBV7-2, the J call TRBJ2-7; 7 bases line up with TRBD2. The V gene end was trimmed by 3 bases and the J gene end by 3 bases; junction bases not matched to a gene: 8. The CDR3 totals 15 residues. CDR1 is SGHTA, CDR2 FQGNSA, per germline.

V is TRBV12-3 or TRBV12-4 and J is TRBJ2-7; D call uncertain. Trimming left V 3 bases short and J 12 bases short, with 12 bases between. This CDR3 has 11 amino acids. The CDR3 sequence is CASSLSPRLYF. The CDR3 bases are TGTGCCAGCAGTTTGAGTCCCCGGCTGTACTTC.